This entry lists 17 T cell receptor beta chains sequenced from one sample in a study of blood T cell repertoires in COVID-19. TCRdb's table, derived via immunoSEQ multiplex PCR, lists solely in-frame clones and lacks some. The data contain over 150,000 clones, around nine tenths of them singletons. The sequenced sample consisted of peripheral blood. These receptors all come from a man between 50 and 59 years old with COVID-19, enrolled during active disease.

The rearrangement links TRBV28 to TRBJ2-4; 9 nucleotides align to TRBD1. With V trimmed by 3 bases and J by 7 bases, 7 bases remained unmatched. The CDR3 is 15 residues long. In germline, CDR1 is MDHEN, CDR2 SYDVKM. CDR3 sequence: CASSFIQGAGNIQYF. The CDR3 nucleotides read TGTGCCAGCAGTTTCATACAGGGGGCTGGTAACATTCAGTACTTC.

V is TRBV30 and J is TRBJ1-1; tentative D call: TRBD1 (6 bases). V lost 5 bases and J lost 10, with 17 bases in between. Germline V gene data show CDR1 as GTSNPN and CDR2 as SVGIG (reference sequence). This CDR3 has 12 amino acids. The chain's CDR3 is CAWAGEGDRAFF. Here the CDR3 DNA reads TGTGCCTGGGCCGGGGAGGGGGATCGAGCTTTCTTT.

The chain joins TRBV6-4 to TRBJ2-1; no firm D call. Germline lookup yields CDR1 MRHNA and CDR2 SNTAGT. Trimming cost V 2 bases and J 4 bases, with 6 bases left between them. This CDR3 spans 13 amino acids. The CDR3: CASSDNWYNEQFF. The CDR3 DNA reads TGTGCCAGCAGTGACAACTGGTACAATGAGCAGTTCTTC.

The chain couples TRBV3-1 (or the pseudogene TRBV3-2) to TRBJ2-7, with TRBD1 as a possible D gene (6 bases). The CDR3 consists of 17 residues. The V and J ends lost 3 bases and 0 bases respectively, with 18 bases between them. Looked up from germline, CDR1 is LGHDT and CDR2 is YNNKEL (reference sequence). For the CDR3, the DNA is TGTGCCAGCAGCCACACGTCTGCAGGGGCCTTCTCCTACGAGCAGTACTTC. Protein product: CASSHTSAGAFSYEQYF.

The chain uses TRBV15 and TRBJ2-1; TRBD1 matches at 7 bases. CDR3 length equals 14 residues. The germline CDR1 and CDR2 sequences are LNHNV and YYDKDF (reference sequence). J lost 4 bases, V lost 3 bases, and 3 bases had no gene match. DNA for the CDR3: TGTGCCACCAGCAGCCAGACAGGGTACAATGAGCAGTTCTTC. This translates into CATSSQTGYNEQFF.

V gene TRBV4-1 combines with J gene TRBJ2-4; 7 positions match TRBD1. The germline V gene has CDR1 MGHRA and CDR2 YSYEKL. The CDR3 runs to 17 residues. Germline trimming cut 1 base from V and 1 base from J; bases unmatched to any gene: 7. This CDR3 reads CASSQVGTGDAKNIQYF. The DNA of the CDR3 is TGCGCCAGCAGCCAAGTGGGAACAGGGGACGCCAAAAACATTCAGTACTTC.

The chain couples TRBV11-2 to TRBJ2-2, with TRBD1 matching over 8 bases. With 4 bases clipped from V and 3 bases from J, the junction kept 4 bases outside the gene matches. The CDR3 runs to 15 residues. Germline V CDR1 and CDR2: SGHAT, FQNNGV. CDR3 nucleotide sequence: TGTGCCAGCAGCTCAGGACAGGGTTACACCGGGGAGCTGTTTTTT. This translates into CASSSGQGYTGELFF.

The rearrangement uses TRBV6-2 or TRBV6-3 and TRBJ1-1, with D possibly being TRBD1 (6 bases). Germline V CDR1 and CDR2: MNHEY, SVGEGT. This CDR3 comprises 13 residues. Deletions cut 0 bases from V and 6 bases from J, with 8 bases between. CDR3 sequence: CASSYSKGAEAFF. The CDR3 region has the DNA TGTGCCAGCAGTTACTCGAAGGGGGCTGAAGCTTTCTTT.

The chain recombines TRBV7-3 with TRBJ2-6; a weak D match, TRBD1 (6 bases). The germline V and J ends were trimmed by 4 bases and 2 bases, with 15 bases remaining between them. CDR3 size: 17 residues. CDR1 is SGHTA, CDR2 FQGTGA, per germline. The CDR3 spells CASSWAGTPTGANVLTF. CDR3 bases: TGTGCCAGCAGCTGGGCCGGGACACCGACTGGGGCCAACGTCCTGACTTTC.

V and J are TRBV20-1 and TRBJ1-3, with D possibly being TRBD1 (5 bases). The CDR3 spans 13 residues. Trimming pared 3 bases from V and 3 bases from J, leaving 9 bases between. The germline gives CDR1 DFQATT, CDR2 SNEGSKA (reference sequence). The CDR3 DNA sequence: TGCAGTGCTAGTCGGGGGTATGGAAACACCATATATTTT. This encodes CSASRGYGNTIYF.

The sample holds one count of this clone. The V gene is TRBV6-5, the J gene TRBJ2-3; D not resolved. The CDR3 loop spans 14 amino acids. Germline-derived CDR1 and CDR2 are MNHEY and SVGAGI. V was shortened by 7 bases and J by 4 bases, with 15 bases between the two germline ends. The CDR3 nucleotides read TGTGCCAGCACTCTATCGGCGGTGGCAGATACGCAGTATTTT. This sequence encodes CASTLSAVADTQYF.

The chain is built from TRBV19 and TRBJ2-1; the match to TRBD2 covers 8 bases. With V trimmed by 3 bases and J by 3 bases, 10 bases remained unmatched. The CDR3 has 17 amino acids. The germline V gene has CDR1 LNHDA and CDR2 SQIVND (reference sequence). The CDR3 loop reads CASSIGMSSGRYNEQFF. CDR3 DNA sequence: TGTGCCAGTAGTATTGGAATGTCTAGCGGGCGCTACAATGAGCAGTTCTTC. The full variable domain, with the rest looked up from reference TRBV19 and TRBJ2-1, is DGGITQSPKYLFRKEGQNVTLSCEQNLNHDAMYWYRQDPGQGLRLIYYSQIVNDFQKGDIAEGYSVSREKKESFPLTVTSAQKNPTAFYLCASSIGMSSGRYNEQFFGPGTRLTVL.

The rearrangement joins TRBV5-4 to TRBJ2-5, with 9 bases fitting TRBD1. CDR3 length: 15 amino acids. The germline V gene has CDR1 SGHNT and CDR2 YYREEE (reference sequence). The V gene end was trimmed by 3 bases and the J gene end by 0 bases; junction bases not matched to a gene: 3. This chain's CDR3 is CASSWGTGYQETQYF. The CDR3 DNA reads as TGTGCCAGCAGCTGGGGGACAGGGTACCAAGAGACCCAGTACTTC.

The count of this clone is one. The rearrangement links TRBV4-1 to TRBJ1-1, with 10 nucleotides matching TRBD1. The CDR3 loop spans 18 amino acids. Germline V CDR1 and CDR2: MGHRA, YSYEKL. The V gene end was trimmed by 0 bases and the J gene end by 1 base; junction bases not matched to a gene: 8. CDR3 in DNA: TGCGCCAGCAGCCAAGATCGGACAGGGGGAATGTCGAACACTGAAGCTTTCTTT. Protein sequence: CASSQDRTGGMSNTEAFF.

The chain recombines TRBV6-6 with TRBJ2-7; no firm D call. This CDR3 comprises 15 residues. CDR1 and CDR2 from the germline V gene are MNHNY and SVGAGI (reference sequence). Trimming took 4 bases from V and 0 from J, leaving 13 bases between them. The CDR3 loop is CASSSPTLSSYEQYF. Written as DNA, the CDR3 is TGTGCCAGCAGTTCACCGACTCTTAGCTCCTACGAGCAGTACTTC.

CDR3 sequence reads: CASKTTGAGDEQYF. Here the CDR3 DNA reads TGTGCCAGCAAGACGACAGGGGCGGGGGACGAGCAGTACTTC. This rearrangement joins TRBV27 to TRBJ2-7, with D perhaps TRBD1 (8 bases). The CDR3 is 14 residues long. Germline V CDR1 and CDR2: MNHEY, SMNVEV (reference sequence). The V and J ends lost 7 bases and 5 bases respectively, with 18 bases between them.

The chain links TRBV19 to TRBJ2-1, with D perhaps matching TRBD1 (5 bases). The V end was cut by 5 bases, the J end by 7 bases, with 12 bases between. The CDR3 spans 13 residues. Per germline, CDR1 LNHDA and CDR2 SQIVND (reference sequence). The CDR3: CASSAGQGNEQFF. DNA for the CDR3: TGTGCCAGTAGTGCAGGGCAAGGAAATGAGCAGTTCTTC.